This T cell receptor beta chain was captured by sequencing in a study of tumor-infiltrating lymphocytes in primary liver carcinoma. About the research overall: There were tumors of stage T1-T3 N0M0, each 4.2 to 10 cm across.

Whole-study results and caveats: The study found a significantly higher top-250-clone fraction in tumors than in blood (p = 0.039).

Using a constant-region primer together with ProtoScript II reverse transcriptase, TCR beta cDNA was made from roughly 520 ng of total RNA. Three-round nested multiplex PCR performed with slightly modified ARM-PCR produced the TCR beta libraries. TRBV1-TRBV30 forward primers paired with a C-beta reverse primer were used in the first two PCR rounds, which ran approximately 10 cycles each. Using its own MiXCR run on the multiplex PCR reads, TCRdb lists one record per CDR3 protein. Of almost 200,000 distinct CDR3 sequences listed, about 61% were seen once; the top ten hold 5.5% to 9%. Regarding this clonotype: Its antigen remains unknown. A read error may produce the germline difference seen at one junction end.

Blood RNA originated from unsorted whole blood, with germline DNA additionally extracted. Treatment-naive at the time, the patients had chronic HBV infection. What was collected before surgery was roughly 4 milliliters of peripheral blood. Per the germline V gene, CDR1 is SGHAT and CDR2 is FQNNGV. This CDR3 has 16 residues. The TCR was taken from a woman in her sixties with primary liver carcinoma and hepatitis B virus infection. The V call is TRBV11-2, the J call TRBJ2-1; 7 bases fit TRBD2. Sequenced sample: peripheral blood. DNA of the CDR3: TGTGCCAGCAGGTTAGGCGGTAGCGGGTCCTACTATGAGCAGTTCTTC. This codes for CASRLGGSGSYYEQFF.